Listed below are T cell receptor beta chains from one sample, sequenced in a study of blood T cells in healthy people across ages. From the 5' RACE reads, TCRdb called clonotypes with MiXCR, one entry per CDR3 protein. The data contain about 1 million distinct CDR3 sequences, around 25% of them singletons. These records were also assigned to another study, of T cells of mothers and their children.

The material sequenced was blood. These receptors came from a girl aged 2 to 10 in good health. CDR3s include the opening cysteine and the closing phenylalanine or tryptophan. D genes are given only for firm matches.

D gene	V gene	J gene	CDR3 protein
.	TRBV7-9	TRBJ1-1	CASSPDDAGGAFF
TRBD1	TRBV28	TRBJ2-7	CASSSTKQGIYEQYF
.	TRBV19	TRBJ2-1	CACSPSVLYNEQFF
.	TRBV6-2/TRBV6-3	TRBJ2-5	CASSYGDGGFGQYF
TRBD2	TRBV4-1	TRBJ2-3	CASSQERTSGSKNTQYF
.	TRBV6-2/TRBV6-3	TRBJ2-5	CASSYSPQFGGETQYF
TRBD2	TRBV10-3	TRBJ2-5	CAISSEAGEETQYF
.	TRBV3-1	TRBJ1-2	CASSPIDPVGAVGYTF
TRBD2	TRBV10-2	TRBJ2-7	CATLNSGSYEQYF
.	TRBV7-9	TRBJ1-5	CASSRIGQPQHF
.	TRBV12-3/TRBV12-4	TRBJ1-2	CASTQQGYGYTF
.	TRBV7-8	TRBJ2-1	CASGRPLIGDEQFF
.	TRBV4-1	TRBJ2-1	CASTFNNEQFF
TRBD2	TRBV27	TRBJ2-1	CASSLTSGTWPYNEQFF
TRBD1	TRBV20-1	TRBJ1-5	CSARDATLSTGEHLLGNQPQHF
TRBD1	TRBV12-3/TRBV12-4	TRBJ2-5	CASSNWDRGWKTQYF
.	TRBV7-9	TRBJ2-5	CASSSGSGTPQESQYF
.	TRBV7-6	TRBJ2-5	CASSLEVGAETQYF
TRBD2	TRBV29-1	TRBJ2-1	CSVASIGGRIGNEQFF
TRBD1	TRBV4-1	TRBJ2-1	CASSQGTGSNNEQFF
.	TRBV24-1	TRBJ2-1	CATSDLYYGGNEQFF
.	TRBV4-1	TRBJ2-3	CASSPREAPDTQYF
TRBD2	TRBV7-8	TRBJ2-5	CASSYWAGGRQETQYF
TRBD1	TRBV28	TRBJ2-5	CASSFDRVVETQYF
.	TRBV7-2	TRBJ2-5	CASSLDRDSHEETQYF
.	TRBV2	TRBJ2-7	CASSEIAGTGGEEQYF
.	TRBV5-1	TRBJ1-1	CASRLLQNTEAFF
TRBD2	TRBV29-1	TRBJ2-1	CSVEGLAGVLSNEQFF
.	TRBV20-1	TRBJ2-3	CSARGPYTQYF
.	TRBV29-1	TRBJ2-7	CSVYLENLGYEQYF
.	TRBV29-1	TRBJ1-2	CSATGTVKNGYTF
.	TRBV12-3/TRBV12-4	TRBJ1-3	CASGRGGSNTIYF
.	TRBV9	TRBJ1-1	CARLKGANTEAFF
.	TRBV9	TRBJ2-1	CASSEPSRGNNEQFF
.	TRBV29-1	TRBJ1-1	CSVDSLIGNTEAFF
.	TRBV3-1	TRBJ2-1	CASSQDEPPYGYNEQFF
.	TRBV9	TRBJ1-1	CASSVVGGGSKAFF
TRBD1	TRBV2	TRBJ1-1	CASITIRGPTEAFF
TRBD2	TRBV7-2	TRBJ2-4	CASSFWSGENIQYF
.	TRBV7-9	TRBJ2-7	CASSLREDFSYEQYF
TRBD2	TRBV6-2/TRBV6-3	TRBJ2-1	CASSYSAVASLAGLF
.	TRBV7-7	TRBJ1-5	CASSPLTGVGPEHF
TRBD2	TRBV5-1	TRBJ2-1	CATTVTSGGNEQFF
.	TRBV6-1	TRBJ1-1	CASSVPQVLPLGTEAFF
TRBD1	TRBV3-1	TRBJ1-4	CASSFYLDRVRSNEKLFF
TRBD2	TRBV29-1	TRBJ2-1	CSVEGSGRSNEQFF
.	TRBV15	TRBJ2-3	CATSRDSSSDTQYF
TRBD2	TRBV12-5	TRBJ2-1	CASGLIPGTSGGEINEQFF
.	TRBV29-1	TRBJ1-2	CSVEWGSGYTF
.	TRBV3-1	TRBJ1-4	CASSVGQSSQEKLFF